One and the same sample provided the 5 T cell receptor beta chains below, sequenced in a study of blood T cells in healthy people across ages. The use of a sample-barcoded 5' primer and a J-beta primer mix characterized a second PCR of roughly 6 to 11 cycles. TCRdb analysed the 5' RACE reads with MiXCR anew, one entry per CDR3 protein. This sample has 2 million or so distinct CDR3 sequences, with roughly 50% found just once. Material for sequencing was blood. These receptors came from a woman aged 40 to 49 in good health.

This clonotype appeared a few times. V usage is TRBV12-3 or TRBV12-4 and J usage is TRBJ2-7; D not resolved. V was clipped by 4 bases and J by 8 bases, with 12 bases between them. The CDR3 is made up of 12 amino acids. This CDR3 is CASSSANLKQYF. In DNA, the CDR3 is TGTGCCAGCAGTTCCGCGAACCTCAAGCAGTACTTC.

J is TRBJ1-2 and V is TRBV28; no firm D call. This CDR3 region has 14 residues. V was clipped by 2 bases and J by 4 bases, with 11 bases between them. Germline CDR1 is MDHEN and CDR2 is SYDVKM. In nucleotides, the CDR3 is TGTGCCAGCAGTTTACCCGCAGCCCTCTATGGCTACACCTTC. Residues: CASSLPAALYGYTF.

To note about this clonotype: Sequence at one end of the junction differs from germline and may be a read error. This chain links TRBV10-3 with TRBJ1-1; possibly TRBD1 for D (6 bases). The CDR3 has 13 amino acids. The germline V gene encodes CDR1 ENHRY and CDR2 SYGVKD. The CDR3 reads CVISVGGRTEAFF. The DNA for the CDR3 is TGTGTCATCAGTGTTGGGGGGCGGACTGAAGCTTTCTTT.

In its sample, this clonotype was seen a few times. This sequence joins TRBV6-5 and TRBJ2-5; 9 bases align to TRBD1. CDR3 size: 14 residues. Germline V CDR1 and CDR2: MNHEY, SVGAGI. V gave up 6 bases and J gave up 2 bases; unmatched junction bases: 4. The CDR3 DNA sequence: TGTGCCAGCAGGATGACAGGGGGACAAGAGACCCAGTACTTC. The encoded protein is CASRMTGGQETQYF.

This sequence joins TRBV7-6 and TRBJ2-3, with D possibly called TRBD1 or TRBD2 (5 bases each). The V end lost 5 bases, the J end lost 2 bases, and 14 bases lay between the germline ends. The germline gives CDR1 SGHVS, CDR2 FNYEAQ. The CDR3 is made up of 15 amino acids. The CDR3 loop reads CASSQGPGLTDTQYF. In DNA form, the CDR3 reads TGTGCCAGCAGCCAGGGACCGGGGCTCACAGATACGCAGTATTTT.